The 7 T cell receptor beta chains presented below share a single source sample, sequenced in a study of cytomegalovirus exposure and HLA in healthy donors. Primers: 60 Vbeta forward and 13 Jbeta reverse. Clones were sequenced by immunoSEQ multiplex PCR, and TCRdb holds only the in-frame ones, with some missing. This table holds roughly 170,000 clones, roughly 78% found once. Sequenced: PBMCs. The receptor source for this set is a woman between 45 and 65 years old in good health and CMV-seropositive.

The chain couples TRBV2 to TRBJ2-7; 9 bases align to TRBD1. Germline CDR1 is SNHLY and CDR2 is FYNNEI. There are 16 residues in the CDR3. With 6 bases clipped from V and 3 bases from J, the junction kept 12 bases outside the gene matches. In DNA, the CDR3 is TGTGCCAGCAGGGGGTCCGGGACAGGGAACATCTACGAGCAGTACTTC. Protein sequence: CASRGSGTGNIYEQYF.

The rearrangement links TRBV5-4 to TRBJ2-1; TRBD2 agrees at 12 bases. The CDR3 is 16 residues long. V lost 5 bases, J lost 4 bases, and 7 bases stayed unmatched. The germline CDR1 and CDR2 sequences are SGHNT and YYREEE (reference sequence). The CDR3 nucleotides are TGTGCCAGCAGTCTCGGACTAGCGGGGCAGTACAATGAGCAGTTCTTC. Its translation: CASSLGLAGQYNEQFF. Complete variable domain (other parts from reference TRBV5-4 and TRBJ2-1): ETGVTQSPTHLIKTRGQQVTLRCSSQSGHNTVSWYQQALGQGPQFIFQYYREEENGRGNFPPRFSGLQFPNYSSELNVNALELDDSALYLCASSLGLAGQYNEQFFGPGTRLTVL.

The chain couples TRBV6-5 to TRBJ2-3; the match to TRBD2 covers 7 bases. Germline values: CDR1 MNHEY, CDR2 SVGAGI. This CDR3 is 16 amino acids long. The V and J ends lost 0 bases and 6 bases, in that order; junction bases with no gene match: 9. The CDR3 region is CASSYSGTSASDTQYF. As DNA, the CDR3 is TGTGCCAGCAGTTACTCTGGCACTAGCGCGTCGGATACGCAGTATTTT.

V gene TRBV19 combines with J gene TRBJ1-1; 8 nucleotides align to TRBD1. The junction had 4 bases not matched to a gene; V was cut back by 7 bases and J by 3 bases. CDR3 size: 13 residues. The germline CDR1 and CDR2 sequences are LNHDA and SQIVND (reference sequence). The CDR3 region has the DNA TGTGCCAGTAACAGGGGGGAGGACACTGAAGCTTTCTTT. Its translation: CASNRGEDTEAFF.

The chain links TRBV4-2 to TRBJ2-7; 8 nucleotides agree with TRBD2. The V segment lost 1 base and the J segment 7 bases; nucleotides outside the gene matches: 9. Germline-derived CDR1 and CDR2 are LGHNA and YNFKEQ. The CDR3 is made up of 15 amino acids. The CDR3 coding sequence is TGTGCCAGCAGCCAAGCTTCCGGGGGGGGTAGAGAGCAGTACTTC. It translates to CASSQASGGGREQYF.

The gene calls are TRBV18 and TRBJ1-6; 8 bases line up with TRBD1. Per germline, CDR1 KGHSH and CDR2 LQKENI. J gave up 6 bases and V 3 bases, and 4 bases lay outside the gene matches. The CDR3 has 15 amino acids. The chain's CDR3 is CASSPGTGFNSPLHF. The CDR3 DNA is TGTGCCAGCTCACCCGGGACAGGATTTAATTCACCCCTCCACTTT. Complete variable domain (other parts from reference TRBV18 and TRBJ1-6): NAGVMQNPRHLVRRRGQEARLRCSPMKGHSHVYWYRQLPEEGLKFMVYLQKENIIDESGMPKERFSAEFPKEGPSILRIQQVVRGDSAAYFCASSPGTGFNSPLHFGNGTRLTVT.

This clone came up once. The chain recombines TRBV7-3 with TRBJ2-3; possible D gene TRBD2, 5 bases. This CDR3 spans 12 amino acids. Germline assignment: CDR1 SGHTA and CDR2 FQGTGA. V lost 4 bases to trimming and J lost 5 bases, with 7 bases between them. The CDR3 is CASSSSGDTQYF. CDR3 DNA: TGTGCCAGCAGCTCAAGCGGAGATACGCAGTATTTT.